The 15 T cell receptor beta chains below all came from one sample that was sequenced in a study of lymphopenia after photon versus proton radiotherapy. Assay used: immunoSEQ multiplex PCR; TCRdb lists only in-frame clones, some missing. The data hold 9,500 to 15,000 clones, with 80% to 90% observed a single time. Sequenced here: peripheral blood, sampled from a patient treated with proton-based radiotherapy. These receptors were obtained from a man in his fifties or sixties with pancreatic cancer.

The rearrangement joins TRBV7-2 to TRBJ1-5, with D unclear. V was clipped by 5 bases and J by 1 base, with 12 bases between them. The CDR3 has 15 residues. Germline V gene lookup returns CDR1 SGHTA and CDR2 FQGNSA. The CDR3 here is CASSRGVISNQPQHF. Here the CDR3 DNA reads TGTGCCAGCAGCCGTGGGGTTATCAGCAATCAGCCCCAGCATTTT.

CDR3 nucleotides: TGTGCCAGCAGCTTAGGGGCGGGGCCGCTGGATACGCAGTATTTT. This gives the protein CASSLGAGPLDTQYF. The chain has TRBV7-2 and TRBJ2-3; TRBD2 might be the D (6 bases). This CDR3 region has 15 residues. V shed 1 base and J shed 6 bases, with 14 bases lying between them. In germline, CDR1 is SGHTA, CDR2 FQGNSA.

The V call is TRBV19, the J call TRBJ2-7; D perhaps matches TRBD1 (6 bases). There are 15 residues in the CDR3. V lost 1 base and J 7 bases, leaving 17 bases between the germline ends. The germline CDR1 and CDR2 sequences are LNHDA and SQIVND (reference sequence). CDR3 loop: CASSIVTGREKEQYF. CDR3 DNA: TGTGCCAGTAGTATAGTTACAGGGCGAGAAAAGGAGCAGTACTTC. Full variable domain (missing parts from reference TRBV19 and TRBJ2-7): DGGITQSPKYLFRKEGQNVTLSCEQNLNHDAMYWYRQDPGQGLRLIYYSQIVNDFQKGDIAEGYSVSREKKESFPLTVTSAQKNPTAFYLCASSIVTGREKEQYFGPGTRLTVT.

The chain uses TRBV19 and TRBJ2-7; 8 bases agree with TRBD2. Germline V CDR1 and CDR2: LNHDA, SQIVND (reference sequence). CDR3 length equals 17 residues. V lost 5 bases to trimming and J lost 5 bases; unmatched junction nucleotides: 17. The chain's CDR3 is CASSRLGNPTGGDEQYF. In nucleotides, the CDR3 is TGTGCCAGTAGTCGCTTGGGTAACCCAACCGGGGGGGACGAGCAGTACTTC. The variable domain in full, completed from reference TRBV19 and TRBJ2-7, reads DGGITQSPKYLFRKEGQNVTLSCEQNLNHDAMYWYRQDPGQGLRLIYYSQIVNDFQKGDIAEGYSVSREKKESFPLTVTSAQKNPTAFYLCASSRLGNPTGGDEQYFGPGTRLTVT.

The chain carries TRBV6-5 and TRBJ1-5, with D perhaps TRBD1 (5 bases). Germline V gene data show CDR1 as MNHEY and CDR2 as SVGAGI. V gave up 9 bases and J gave up 3 bases, with 18 bases separating them. The CDR3 length is 15 residues. CDR3 sequence (DNA): TGTGCCAGGGTGGTAGGTGGGGACCTCAATCAGCCCCAGCATTTT. It codes for CARVVGGDLNQPQHF.

The count of this clone is one. The chain recombines TRBV19 with TRBJ1-6; 10 bases line up with TRBD1. CDR1 is LNHDA, CDR2 SQIVND, per germline (reference sequence). The ends lost 7 bases at V and 5 bases at J; junction bases unmatched: 5. This CDR3 comprises 15 residues. The CDR3 here is CASNPGTGDNSPLHF. The CDR3 DNA is TGTGCCAGTAATCCTGGGACAGGGGATAATTCACCCCTCCACTTT.

This clone has just one count. V and J are TRBV7-9 and TRBJ2-1, with 7 bases lining up with TRBD2. Trimming at V came to 1 base and at J to 6 bases, leaving 6 bases not matched to a gene. The CDR3 runs to 15 residues. CDR1 and CDR2 from the germline V gene are SEHNR and FQNEAQ (reference sequence). The CDR3 DNA sequence: TGTGCCAGCAGCTTAGGCGGGAGACGGGGCAATGAGCAGTTCTTC. Amino acid sequence: CASSLGGRRGNEQFF.

The rearrangement uses TRBV2 and TRBJ2-7; 8 nucleotides agree with TRBD1. The germline V gene encodes CDR1 SNHLY and CDR2 FYNNEI. After removal of 7 bases from V and 6 bases from J, the junction contained 11 bases not matched to a gene. The CDR3 contains 14 residues. The CDR3 region has the DNA TGTGCCAGCATGAGGGGGCAGGGGGCTGTCGAGCAGTACTTC. It is translated as CASMRGQGAVEQYF. Drawing the rest from reference TRBV2 and TRBJ2-7, the complete variable domain is EPEVTQTPSHQVTQMGQEVILRCVPISNHLYFYWYRQILGQKVEFLVSFYNNEISEKSEIFDDQFSVERPDGSNFTLKIRSTKLEDSAMYFCASMRGQGAVEQYFGPGTRLTVT.

The chain uses TRBV28 and TRBJ2-3; TRBD2 matches at 15 bases. Germline CDR1 MDHEN, CDR2 SYDVKM. The CDR3 has 17 amino acids. V shed 8 bases, J shed 1 base, and the junction held 7 bases outside the gene matches. The CDR3 DNA sequence: TGTGCCAGCCGAGGGACTAGCGGGAGGCGGGGCACAGATACGCAGTATTTT. This sequence encodes CASRGTSGRRGTDTQYF.

This chain joins TRBV7-9 and TRBJ2-3; 16 bases are a match to TRBD2. Germline-derived CDR1 and CDR2 are SEHNR and FQNEAQ (reference sequence). The CDR3 is 19 residues long. V lost 4 bases to trimming and J lost 5 bases; unmatched junction nucleotides: 12. The chain's CDR3 is CASSSSGLAGGASGDTQYF. The CDR3 nucleotides read TGTGCCAGCAGCTCCTCGGGACTAGCGGGAGGGGCCTCCGGAGATACGCAGTATTTT.

CDR3 amino acids: CASSQGAGGGTDEQFF. The CDR3 DNA follows: TGCGCCAGCAGTCAAGGAGCGGGGGGAGGGACGGATGAGCAGTTCTTC. V is TRBV23-1 and J is TRBJ2-1, with 9 bases identical to TRBD2. TRBV23-1 is filed as an ORF, its function uncertain. V trimming: 2 bases; J trimming: 8 bases; junction bases outside the gene matches: 10. This CDR3 comprises 16 residues.

The chain links TRBV2 to TRBJ1-1; the D gene is possibly TRBD1 (5 bases). V lost 3 bases and J 5 bases, leaving 10 bases between the germline ends. The CDR3 has 13 amino acids. Germline CDR1 reads SNHLY; CDR2 reads FYNNEI. CDR3 residues: CASSDRGGTEAFF. CDR3 coding DNA: TGTGCCAGCAGTGATCGGGGGGGAACTGAAGCTTTCTTT.

This chain links TRBV28 with TRBJ2-7; the match to TRBD1 covers 7 bases. Germline CDR1 and CDR2: MDHEN and SYDVKM. The ends lost 4 bases at V and 3 bases at J; junction bases unmatched: 6. The CDR3 runs 14 residues. DNA of the CDR3: TGTGCCAGCAGTTCGACGGGACAGTACTACGAGCAGTACTTC. It yields the protein CASSSTGQYYEQYF.

This sequence joins TRBV30 and TRBJ2-2, with D hard to call. Between the trimmed V and J ends, which lost 5 bases and 4 bases, there was a span of 14 bases. The V gene's germline CDR1 is GTSNPN and CDR2 SVGIG (reference sequence). This CDR3 has 14 residues. Here the CDR3 reads CAWASRSGTGELFF. The CDR3 nucleotides are TGTGCCTGGGCAAGCAGGAGTGGCACCGGGGAGCTGTTTTTT.

CDR3 sequence reads: CASSRLSQGAYNEQFF. The CDR3 bases are TGTGCCAGCAGCCGACTATCACAGGGGGCTTACAATGAGCAGTTCTTC. The gene calls are TRBV13 and TRBJ2-1; 9 positions match TRBD1. This CDR3 is 16 amino acids long. V lost 5 bases, J lost 4 bases, and 9 bases stayed unmatched. Per germline, CDR1 PRHDT and CDR2 FYEKMQ (reference sequence).